This TCR beta chain emerged from a study of T cells in Graves' hyperthyroidism and ophthalmopathy. General study findings and limits: Researchers found most expanded thyroid clonotypes above 0.001 in blood as well.

From RNA transcripts, TCR beta CDR3 regions were amplified. HTBI primers were employed in a first-round RT-PCR of the TCR CDR3. A single record per CDR3 protein comes from TCRdb applying MiXCR to the multiplex PCR reads. The sample yields some 350,000 distinct CDR3 sequences, more than 20% seen once. J gave up 9 bases and V 5 bases, and 19 bases lay outside the gene matches. This CDR3 has 17 residues. Orbital computed tomography and thyroid ultrasound, together with serum TRAb and thyroxine and clinical symptoms, were used for diagnoses. Remarks on this clonotype: The antigen remains unidentified.

This receptor was identified in a man aged 50 or older with Graves' hyperthyroidism. Sequencing was carried out using blood. The rearrangement links TRBV12-3 or TRBV12-4 to TRBJ2-1, with TRBD1 matching 7 bases. Here the CDR3 reads CASSPGTVLLPSGEQFF. The CDR3 DNA reads TGTGCCAGCAGTCCGGGGACAGTCCTCTTACCGTCGGGTGAGCAGTTCTTC.